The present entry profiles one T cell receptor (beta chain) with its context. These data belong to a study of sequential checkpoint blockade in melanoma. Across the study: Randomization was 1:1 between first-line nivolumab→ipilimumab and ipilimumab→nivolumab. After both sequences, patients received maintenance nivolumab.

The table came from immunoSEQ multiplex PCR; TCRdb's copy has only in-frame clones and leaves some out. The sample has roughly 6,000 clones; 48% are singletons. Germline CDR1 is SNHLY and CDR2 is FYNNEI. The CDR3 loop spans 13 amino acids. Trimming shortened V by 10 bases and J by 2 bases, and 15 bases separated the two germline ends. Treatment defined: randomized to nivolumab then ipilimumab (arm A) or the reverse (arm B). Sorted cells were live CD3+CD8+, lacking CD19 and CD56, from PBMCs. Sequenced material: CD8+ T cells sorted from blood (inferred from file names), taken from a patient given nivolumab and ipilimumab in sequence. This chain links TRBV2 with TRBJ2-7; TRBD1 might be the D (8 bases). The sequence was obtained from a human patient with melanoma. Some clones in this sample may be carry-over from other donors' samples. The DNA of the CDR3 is TGTGCCACCACAGGGGGGGTGACCTACGAGCAGTACTTC. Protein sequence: CATTGGVTYEQYF.